These T cell receptor beta chains were read from a single sample in a study of blood T cell repertoires in COVID-19. Sequencing was performed with immunoSEQ multiplex PCR; in TCRdb, only in-frame clones are kept and a portion is missing. The sample carries 110,000 to 150,000 clones, 75% to 85% recorded once. The sequenced sample was peripheral blood. The source of these receptors is a woman aged 45-59 years with acute or convalescent COVID-19. Both conserved end residues are part of each CDR3. Each record gives: CDR3 length, J gene, V gene, clone size, D gene, CDR3 protein, CDR3 DNA. D genes are given only for firm matches. Expanded clones are given a class, and other clones once, few, many or no size at all.

>17|TRBJ2-6|TRBV10-3|.|TRBD1
CAISDVTGVSGANVLTF
TGTGCCATCAGTGATGTGACAGGGGTTTCCGGGGCCAACGTCCTGACTTTC
>19|TRBJ1-5|TRBV15|.|TRBD1
CATSRRWDRGSLGDQPQHF
TGTGCCACCAGCAGAAGATGGGACAGGGGCTCTCTGGGGGATCAGCCCCAGCATTTT
>15|TRBJ2-7|TRBV18|.|.
CASSPLDRKFYEQYF
TGTGCCAGCTCACCATTAGACAGGAAATTTTACGAGCAGTACTTC
>17|TRBJ1-2|TRBV13|few|TRBD1
CASSLYGTGVLPYGYTF
TGTGCCAGCAGCTTATATGGGACAGGGGTCTTACCCTATGGCTACACCTTC
>14|TRBJ1-2|TRBV28|few|.
CASSLVRFAYGYTF
TGTGCCAGCAGTTTAGTCAGGTTTGCCTATGGCTACACCTTC
>14|TRBJ2-3|TRBV2|.|TRBD1
CASSDRTGADTQYF
TGTGCCAGCAGTGACCGGACAGGGGCTGATACGCAGTATTTT
>15|TRBJ1-3|TRBV4-3|.|.
CASSQEPVSGNTIYF
TGCGCCAGCAGCCAAGAACCGGTCTCTGGAAACACCATATATTTT
>16|TRBJ1-6|TRBV21-1|.|.
CASSKVGASYNSPLHF
TGTGCCAGCAGCAAAGTGGGCGCCTCCTATAATTCACCCCTCCACTTT
>16|TRBJ2-3|TRBV7-3|.|TRBD1
CASSLGGQGATDTQYF
TGTGCCAGCAGCTTAGGTGGACAGGGGGCTACAGATACGCAGTATTTT
>14|TRBJ2-1|TRBV12-5|.|.
CASGLALASDEQFF
TGTGCTAGTGGTTTGGCCCTCGCTAGTGACGAGCAGTTCTTC
>14|TRBJ1-1|TRBV6-5|once|.
CASSYGRADTEAFF
TGTGCCAGCAGTTACGGCAGGGCGGACACTGAAGCTTTCTTT